The 14 T cell receptor beta chains below were found in one sample sequenced in a study of blood T cell repertoires in COVID-19 (dated by TCRdb to 2019 to 2021). The library was produced with the immunoSEQ multiplex PCR assay. In its TCRdb copy, this immuneACCESS table keeps in-frame sequences only and misses some clones. Where compared with another copy, unresolved V genes explain less than half of these, and the others have no known cause. The sample records more than 100,000 clones, approximately 87% of which are singletons. The ten largest make up 30% of the sample. Sample: peripheral blood. The origin of the receptors is a woman in her seventies with acute or convalescent COVID-19.

The chain recombines TRBV25-1 with TRBJ1-2; 8 nucleotides line up with TRBD1. Germline CDR1 is MGHDK and CDR2 is SYGVNS. Trimming cost V 7 bases and J 0 bases; bases outside gene matches: 7. This CDR3 is 15 amino acids long. DNA for the CDR3: TGTGCCAGCACCCAGGGGGCAGGATCTAACTATGGCTACACCTTC. Its translation is CASTQGAGSNYGYTF.

The chain uses TRBV15 and TRBJ2-7; 10 bases align to TRBD1. Germline assignment: CDR1 LNHNV and CDR2 YYDKDF (reference sequence). The CDR3 has 15 amino acids. The trim removed 5 bases at V and 3 bases at J, leaving 7 bases unmatched. CDR3 sequence: CATSRGTGDHYEQYF. The CDR3 region has the DNA TGTGCCACCAGCCGCGGGACAGGGGATCACTACGAGCAGTACTTC.

Only one count was recorded for this clone. The rearrangement joins TRBV5-1 to TRBJ1-1; D is unclear. Germline CDR1 and CDR2: SGHRS and YFSETQ. Between the trimmed V and J ends, which lost 7 bases and 0 bases, there was a span of 16 bases. This CDR3 spans 15 amino acids. The CDR3 loop is CASREGASMNTEAFF. The CDR3 DNA follows: TGCGCCAGCCGGGAGGGAGCATCGATGAACACTGAAGCTTTCTTT.

The chain carries TRBV30 and TRBJ1-4; 8 bases fit TRBD1. There are 14 residues in the CDR3. In germline, CDR1 is GTSNPN, CDR2 SVGIG (reference sequence). V dropped 4 bases and J dropped 7; count of bases not matched to a gene: 8. CDR3 protein: CAWTLDRDGEKLFF. In DNA, the CDR3 is TGTGCCTGGACCTTGGACAGGGACGGTGAAAAACTGTTTTTT. The full variable domain, in which reference TRBV30 and TRBJ1-4 provide the parts outside the CDR3, is SQTIHQWPATLVQPVGSPLSLECTVEGTSNPNLYWYRQAAGRGLQLLFYSVGIGQISSEVPQNLSASRPQDRQFILSSKKLLLSDSGFYLCAWTLDRDGEKLFFGSGTQLSVL.

CDR3 sequence reads: CASSPQTGNSGANVLTF. CDR3 in DNA: TGTGCCAGCAGTCCGCAGACAGGTAACTCTGGGGCCAACGTCCTGACTTTC. The chain combines TRBV28 with TRBJ2-6; weak D call: TRBD1 (6 bases). CDR3 length: 17 residues. Germline V gene sequence: CDR1 MDHEN, CDR2 SYDVKM. V was shortened by 5 bases and J by 0 bases, with 14 bases between the two germline ends. The full variable domain, completed using reference TRBV28 and TRBJ2-6, is DVKVTQSSRYLVKRTGEKVFLECVQDMDHENMFWYRQDPGLGLRLIYFSYDVKMKEKGDIPEGYSVSREKKERFSLILESASTNQTSMYLCASSPQTGNSGANVLTFGAGSRLTVL.

The table lists this clone with a few counts. This rearrangement joins TRBV7-9 to TRBJ1-1, with D tentatively TRBD1 (5 bases). CDR3 size: 15 residues. Trimming pared 7 bases from V and 8 bases from J, leaving 23 bases between. Germline CDR1 is SEHNR and CDR2 is FQNEAQ (reference sequence). The CDR3 region is CASTPRIMGWGEAFF. CDR3 nucleotide sequence: TGTGCCAGCACCCCCCGGATAATGGGTTGGGGCGAAGCTTTCTTT. The complete variable domain, with remaining parts taken from reference TRBV7-9 and TRBJ1-1, reads DTGVSQNPRHKITKRGQNVTFRCDPISEHNRLYWYRQTLGQGPEFLTYFQNEAQLEKSRLLSDRFSAERPKGSFSTLEIQRTEQGDSAMYLCASTPRIMGWGEAFFGQGTRLTVV.

V and J are TRBV19 and TRBJ1-5, with D unclear. Germline values: CDR1 LNHDA, CDR2 SQIVND (reference sequence). There are 13 residues in the CDR3. The ends were cut back, 1 base at V and 10 bases at J, with 11 bases in the middle. The CDR3 DNA is TGTGCCAGTAGTATAGGAGGGAGCTTCCCCCAGCATTTT. It specifies CASSIGGSFPQHF.

The rearrangement links TRBV9 to TRBJ2-3; tentatively, D is TRBD1 (6 bases). The V and J ends lost 3 bases and 4 bases respectively, with 27 bases between them. CDR3 size: 19 residues. Germline CDR1 reads SGDLS; CDR2 reads YYNGEE. Here the CDR3 reads CASSEGSSNRAGSPDTQYF. DNA of the CDR3: TGTGCCAGCAGCGAGGGGTCCTCAAACAGGGCCGGATCACCAGATACGCAGTATTTT. Using reference TRBV9 and TRBJ2-3 for the parts outside the CDR3, the full variable domain is DSGVTQTPKHLITATGQRVTLRCSPRSGDLSVYWYQQSLDQGLQFLIQYYNGEERAKGNILERFSAQQFPDLHSELNLSSLELGDSALYFCASSEGSSNRAGSPDTQYFGPGTRLTVL.

The rearrangement uses TRBV2 and TRBJ1-1; 9 bases line up with TRBD1. Germline V gives CDR1 SNHLY, CDR2 FYNNEI. With V trimmed by 4 bases and J by 4 bases, 7 bases remained unmatched. The CDR3 has 15 amino acids. The CDR3 is CASSVSTGGVTEAFF. In DNA, the CDR3 is TGTGCCAGCAGTGTCTCGACAGGGGGGGTCACTGAAGCTTTCTTT.

The chain combines TRBV19 with TRBJ1-5; no clear D. Germline values: CDR1 LNHDA, CDR2 SQIVND (reference sequence). The CDR3 loop spans 15 amino acids. Trimming removed 1 base from V and 1 base from J, with 8 bases in between. CDR3 protein: CASSIAPGSNQPQHF. As DNA, the CDR3 is TGTGCCAGTAGTATAGCTCCGGGAAGCAATCAGCCCCAGCATTTT. The whole variable domain, filled in from reference TRBV19 and TRBJ1-5, reads DGGITQSPKYLFRKEGQNVTLSCEQNLNHDAMYWYRQDPGQGLRLIYYSQIVNDFQKGDIAEGYSVSREKKESFPLTVTSAQKNPTAFYLCASSIAPGSNQPQHFGDGTRLSIL.

V is TRBV5-1 and J is TRBJ1-2, with 12 positions matching TRBD1. CDR1 SGHRS and CDR2 YFSETQ come from the germline V gene. CDR3 length equals 14 residues. V dropped 4 bases and J dropped 7; count of bases not matched to a gene: 5. CDR3 coding DNA: TGCGCCAGCAGCCTGCCGGGACAGGGGGCTGGCTACACCTTC. Its translation: CASSLPGQGAGYTF.

V is TRBV19 and J is TRBJ1-2; D might be TRBD1 (6 bases). Germline CDR1 and CDR2: LNHDA and SQIVND (reference sequence). The CDR3 extends over 13 amino acids. V lost 6 bases to trimming and J lost 6 bases, with 14 bases between them. The CDR3 nucleotides are TGTGCCAGTAGGCTACAGGGCCGGGATGGCTACACCTTC. It is translated as CASRLQGRDGYTF. Complete variable domain (other parts from reference TRBV19 and TRBJ1-2): DGGITQSPKYLFRKEGQNVTLSCEQNLNHDAMYWYRQDPGQGLRLIYYSQIVNDFQKGDIAEGYSVSREKKESFPLTVTSAQKNPTAFYLCASRLQGRDGYTFGSGTRLTVV.

The rearrangement links TRBV30 to TRBJ2-5; 7 bases are shared with TRBD1. Germline-derived CDR1 and CDR2 are GTSNPN and SVGIG (reference sequence). The V gene end was trimmed by 0 bases and the J gene end by 5 bases; junction bases not matched to a gene: 6. This CDR3 region has 14 residues. This chain's CDR3 is CAWSVTGLGETQYF. The CDR3 DNA is TGTGCCTGGAGTGTGACAGGGTTAGGGGAGACCCAGTACTTC.

This chain links TRBV2 with TRBJ2-7; D possibly corresponds to TRBD2 (6 bases). V lost 3 bases to trimming and J lost 3 bases, with 18 bases between them. Per the germline V gene, CDR1 is SNHLY and CDR2 is FYNNEI. The CDR3 has 16 amino acids. CDR3 protein: CASSEGPPGLIYEQYF. As DNA, the CDR3 is TGTGCCAGCAGTGAGGGACCCCCGGGACTTATCTACGAGCAGTACTTC.